This TCR beta chain was obtained from a study of blood T cell repertoires in COVID-19. Original methodology: Estimates of nucleated cell counts were drawn from the amplification of reference gene primers. Generated by immunoSEQ multiplex PCR, the TCRdb table keeps only in-frame clones and is missing some. The DNA gave D and trimming, while V, J and clone size come from that table. Seen here are around 300,000 clones, about 89% observed once, and the top ten hold 1.7%. V lost 1 base and J 0 bases, leaving 13 bases between the germline ends. CDR1 is SGHDT and CDR2 is YYEEEE in the germline V gene. The CDR3 runs to 16 residues.

The TCR sequence derives from a woman in her 40s who had recovered from COVID-19. This sequence joins TRBV5-6 and TRBJ1-2; D uncertain. Source material: PBMCs or T cells enriched from blood (not recorded which). The CDR3 protein is CASSLSPGNANYGYTF. In DNA, the CDR3 is TGTGCCAGCAGCTTGTCACCGGGGAACGCTAACTATGGCTACACCTTC.